This T cell receptor beta chain was identified during a study of T cells in Graves' hyperthyroidism and ophthalmopathy (dated by TCRdb to the late 2010s). About the study as a whole: Peripheral blood was collected at initial diagnosis, before any treatment. A discovery cohort of about 96 patients, fewer than 50 with Graves' ophthalmopathy and 57 with stable Graves' hyperthyroidism, was used to find distinguishing TCR V-J signatures. Prospective prediction of ophthalmopathy was tested in an independent validation cohort consisting of some 19 hyperthyroidism patients and about 17 patients who later progressed to ophthalmopathy. The 90 or so discovery patients were randomly split 7:3 into training and test sets. In addition, the study compared T-cell repertoires in thyroid tissue and in blood from five to seven Graves' hyperthyroidism patients. After blood sampling, hyperthyroidism patients were treated with methimazole at a starting dose of 30 mg daily, and ophthalmopathy patients were treated with high-dose intravenous methylprednisolone. TCR Vbeta CDR3 sequencing of 120 to 150 peripheral blood samples (more than 40 ophthalmopathy, roughly 72 hyperthyroidism and roughly 17 progressor patients) is reported in the paper.

This clonotype was seen many times. The antigen this receptor binds is unknown. No much larger clone is present one base from it, and per-base qualities are unavailable. Stable Graves' hyperthyroidism was defined as no progression to ophthalmopathy during 18 months of follow-up. The hyperthyroidism patients were between 18 and 65 years old and newly diagnosed, with a disease duration of less than 2 months. The study excluded patients with uncontrolled infections, other autoimmune diseases, pregnancy or lactation. Diagnoses were based on clinical symptoms, serum thyroxine and TRAb, thyroid ultrasound and orbital computed tomography. PBMCs were separated from about 10 ml of fresh peripheral blood using Ficoll-Paque density gradient centrifugation. Trizol reagent was used to extract total RNA, and RNA quality was then checked on an Agilent 2100 Bioanalyzer. The TCR beta CDR3 regions were amplified from RNA transcripts. For the first round of RT-PCR on the TCR CDR3, the HTBI primer set was used together with the Qiagen OneStep RT-PCR kit. The libraries were constructed in a second round of multiplex PCR and then size-selected and purified. Paired-end sequencing of the libraries was performed with 100 bp reads on an Illumina HiSeq2000. Under the source paper's analysis protocol: SOAPnuke was used to process the raw data, with reads discarded if the reads contained adapters or uncalled bases, had a mean Phred below 15, or lacked an exact constant-primer or identifier match. COPE v1.2.5 was used to merge the high-quality paired reads, and each unique nucleotide sequence was defined as a clonotype. Clonotypes were aligned to IMGT TRBV, TRBD and TRBJ reference segments using MiTCR v1.1. The analysis included only V-J combinations with a frequency above 0.0001, which together covered around 99% of the repertoires. The TCS score was defined as the ratio of F50 (clonal expansion) to E x V (chaos), calculated using BLOSUM62-based TCRdist between CDR3 peptides within each V-J. Welch's t-statistics and random forest reduced around 510 V-J features to 13, which were used in a naive Bayes classifier (R e1071). The public reads were reanalyzed by TCRdb: fastp trimming at Q25, MiXCR alignment, in-frame beta chains only. Entries that share a CDR3 protein sequence are merged under the most common genes and DNA. TCRdb's processing, not the authors', yielded these V and J calls. For this sample there are some 350,000 distinct CDR3 sequences; 15% to 20% appear just once. The top ten clones comprise 3% to 4% of the sample.

At the junction V is shortened by 8 bases and J by 8 bases; bases outside the gene matches: 9. The CDR3 runs 13 amino acids, cysteine and phenylalanine included. Only CDR3 DNA remains: 39 bases, in frame from the first base. Per the germline V gene, SNHLY is the CDR1 and FYNNEI is the CDR2. General study outcomes and caveats: A model built on a 13 V-J signature distinguished ophthalmopathy from stable hyperthyroidism, reaching around 87% sensitivity and under 84% specificity in cross-validation and 80%/75% in testing. In validation, the model predicted progression to ophthalmopathy a median of about 6 months before onset, with around 70% sensitivity and roughly 79% specificity. Most expanded thyroid clonotypes (frequency above 0.001) were also detected in blood, a finding suggesting that blood repertoires may reflect thyroid immune responses. No statistical method was used to fix the sample size in advance, and group allocation was not hidden from the investigators.

The source of this sequence is a woman younger than 35 with Graves' hyperthyroidism. The specimen sequenced was blood. The rearrangement joined TRBV2 to TRBJ1-2; 9 central bases correspond to TRBD1. The CDR3 protein: CASSQGAREGYTF. The DNA reads TGTGCCAGCTCACAGGGGGCAAGAGAAGGCTACACCTTC.